This TCR beta chain was captured by sequencing in a study of T-cell memory formation after mild COVID-19. Study observations and caveats: A balance of CD4 and CD8 characterized clones contracting day 15 to 85, whereas later expanders leaned CD4+. Pre-infection memory carried some responding clones, suggesting that cross-reactive memory joined.

It was 5'RACE with constant-segment primers that produced the TCR alpha and TCR beta cDNA libraries, which carried sample barcodes and UMIs. TCRdb analysed the 5' RACE reads with MiXCR anew, one entry per CDR3 protein. The sample records roughly 560,000 distinct CDR3 sequences, 20% being singletons. Concerning this clonotype itself: As yet, its antigen is unknown.

CDR1 is MNHEY, CDR2 SVGEGT, per germline. The CDR3 has 16 amino acids. Trimming took 7 bases from V and 3 from J; bases not matched to a gene: 13. This TCR was sampled from an adult woman who had mild COVID-19 (a few samples of this study predate the infection). Cell type and time point are not known. V usage is TRBV6-2 or TRBV6-3 and J usage is TRBJ2-7; 9 bases agree with TRBD2. The material sequenced was PBMCs or a T cell subset sorted from them (not recorded which). CDR3: CASTGGLGTSFYEQYF. In DNA, the CDR3 is TGTGCCAGCACCGGAGGCCTAGGGACTAGCTTCTACGAGCAGTACTTC.